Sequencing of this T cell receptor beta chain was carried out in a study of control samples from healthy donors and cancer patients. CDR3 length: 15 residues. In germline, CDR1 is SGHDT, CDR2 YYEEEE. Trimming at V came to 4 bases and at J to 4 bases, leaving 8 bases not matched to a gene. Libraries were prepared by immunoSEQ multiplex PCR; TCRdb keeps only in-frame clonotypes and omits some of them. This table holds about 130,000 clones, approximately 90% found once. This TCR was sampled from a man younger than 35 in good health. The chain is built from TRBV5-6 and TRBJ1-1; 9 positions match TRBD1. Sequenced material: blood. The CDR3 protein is CASSTLTGGSTEAFF. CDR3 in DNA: TGTGCCAGCAGCACCCTCACAGGGGGCAGCACTGAAGCTTTCTTT.